These T cell receptor beta chains were read from a single sample in a study of blood T cell repertoires in COVID-19. The repertoire was sequenced with immunoSEQ multiplex PCR; TCRdb's copy has only in-frame clones and lacks some. The repertoire has tens of thousands of clones, about 86% of them found once; the top ten carry 39%. Sequencing used peripheral blood. Receptors were obtained from a man at least 80 years old with active or convalescent COVID-19. Each CDR3 is given with its conserved first and last residue. A D gene is named only where the DNA matches it firmly. Part of the rows lack a size; the others show once, few, many or a class for expanded clones.

d_gene,v_gene,abundance,len,j_gene,CDR3nt,CDR3aa
-,TRBV19,-,16,TRBJ1-5,TGTGCCAGTAGTTCCCAGCCCCAGTCGGGGAATCAGCCCCAGCATTTT,CASSSQPQSGNQPQHF
-,TRBV2,-,12,TRBJ1-1,TGTGCCAGCATAGGGGTTCGAACTGAAGCTTTCTTT,CASIGVRTEAFF
-,TRBV27,-,15,TRBJ1-4,TGTGCCAGCAGTAGAGGGTTCTCCACTAATGAAAAACTGTTTTTT,CASSRGFSTNEKLFF
-,TRBV29-1,-,14,TRBJ2-2,TGCAGCGTCCGGCGAGGTCAGAACACCGGGGAGCTGTTTTTT,CSVRRGQNTGELFF
-,TRBV7-9,few,12,TRBJ2-2,TGTGCCAGCAGCTTAGCAGGGGTCGAGCTGTTTTTT,CASSLAGVELFF
TRBD2,TRBV5-4,once,11,TRBJ2-5,TGTGCCATCCAAGCGGGGGAGACCCAGTACTTC,CAIQAGETQYF
-,TRBV19,-,14,TRBJ1-5,TGTGCCAGTAGTATAGATTACTCGAACCAGCCCCAGCATTTT,CASSIDYSNQPQHF
TRBD2,TRBV5-1,-,17,TRBJ2-3,TGCGCCAGCAGCCCAGGGACTAGCGGGAGCCCCACAGATACGCAGTATTTT,CASSPGTSGSPTDTQYF
TRBD1,TRBV13,-,13,TRBJ2-5,TGTGCCAGCAGCTTGGACAGGGTTGTGACCCAGTACTTC,CASSLDRVVTQYF
-,TRBV5-1,-,14,TRBJ2-5,TGCGCCAGCAGCTTGGGTAGGGGACAAGAGACCCAGTACTTC,CASSLGRGQETQYF
TRBD1,TRBV7-9,-,15,TRBJ1-1,TGTGCCAGCAGCTCTGTGACAGGGCTGGGGACTGAAGCTTTCTTT,CASSSVTGLGTEAFF
TRBD2,TRBV7-8,-,16,TRBJ2-1,TGTGCCAGCAGGCGGACTAGCGGGACCTCGTACAATGAGCAGTTCTTC,CASRRTSGTSYNEQFF
TRBD1,TRBV18,-,16,TRBJ2-3,TGTGCCAGCTCACCCAGGACAGGAGACTACACAGATACGCAGTATTTT,CASSPRTGDYTDTQYF
-,TRBV18,once,14,TRBJ1-1,TGTGCCAGCTCACCTGCCAGGGCGAACACTGAAGCTTTCTTT,CASSPARANTEAFF
-,TRBV6-2/TRBV6-3,-,12,TRBJ2-1,TGTGCCAGCAGTTACTGGGCCAATGAGCAGTTCTTC,CASSYWANEQFF
-,TRBV5-8,few,16,TRBJ2-7,TGTGCCAGCAGCTCCAGTTTGACAGACTCCTCGTTCGAGCAGTACTTC,CASSSSLTDSSFEQYF
-,TRBV27,-,14,TRBJ1-1,TGTGCCAGCAGTTTATTCGGGGGGAACACTGAAGCTTTCTTT,CASSLFGGNTEAFF
TRBD1,TRBV7-9,-,15,TRBJ1-3,TGTGCCAGCAGCGCAAGGGACAGCCCTGGAAACACCATATATTTT,CASSARDSPGNTIYF
-,TRBV2,-,14,TRBJ1-5,TGTGCCAGCAGTGAAGGAGCTAGCAATCAGCCCCAGCATTTT,CASSEGASNQPQHF
-,TRBV3-1/TRBV3-2,few,15,TRBJ1-3,TGTGCCAGCAGCCCTCGGGCCCGGGAGGGAAACACCATATATTTT,CASSPRAREGNTIYF
-,TRBV5-1,-,15,TRBJ1-4,TGCGCCAGCAGCGGCGGGACGGCAACTAATGAAAAACTGTTTTTT,CASSGGTATNEKLFF
-,TRBV9,-,15,TRBJ2-6,TGTGCCAGCAGCGTAGGAGTCTCTGGGGCCAACGTCCTGACTTTC,CASSVGVSGANVLTF
TRBD1,TRBV7-2,few,14,TRBJ1-2,TGTGCCAGCAGCTCACGGGACAGACTCCGTGGCTACACCTTC,CASSSRDRLRGYTF
TRBD1,TRBV2,once,15,TRBJ2-7,TGTGCCAGCAGTAACCGGGACAGGGGATCCTACGAGCAGTACTTC,CASSNRDRGSYEQYF
TRBD2,TRBV2,-,17,TRBJ2-3,TGTGCCAGCATCGGGAGCGGGAGATTCGCTAGCACAGATACGCAGTATTTT,CASIGSGRFASTDTQYF